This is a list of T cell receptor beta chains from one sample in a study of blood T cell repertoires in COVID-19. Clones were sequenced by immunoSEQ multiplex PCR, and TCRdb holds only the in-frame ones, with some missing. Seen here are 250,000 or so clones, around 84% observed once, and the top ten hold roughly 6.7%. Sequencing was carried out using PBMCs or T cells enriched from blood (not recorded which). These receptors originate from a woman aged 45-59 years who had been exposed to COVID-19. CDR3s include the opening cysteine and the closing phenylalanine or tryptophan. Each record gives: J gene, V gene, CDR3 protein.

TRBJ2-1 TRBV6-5 CASSLGRGTYNEQFF
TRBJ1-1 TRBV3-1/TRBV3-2 CASTPGTGGSRTEAFF
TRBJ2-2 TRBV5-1 CASSVGRATGELFF
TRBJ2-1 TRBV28 CASTQTGMSSYNEQFF
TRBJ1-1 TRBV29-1 CSVEAPTGGLNTEAFF
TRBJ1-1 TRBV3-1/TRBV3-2 CASSQGTFTEAFF
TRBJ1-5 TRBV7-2 CASSLATGSHQPQHF
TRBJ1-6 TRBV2 CASSSLRGQGSAPLHF
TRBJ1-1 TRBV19 CASSRDTHTEAFF
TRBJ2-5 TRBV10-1 CASSERQGGETQYF
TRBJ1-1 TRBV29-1 CSVGLNIEAFF
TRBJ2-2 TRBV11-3 CASSSQGGGELFF
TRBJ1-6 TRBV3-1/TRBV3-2 CASSRTGVNSPLHF
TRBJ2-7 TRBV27 CASSLRARGFSSYEQYF
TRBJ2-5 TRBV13 CASSFTSRETQYF
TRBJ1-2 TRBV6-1 CASSDLGRGYTF
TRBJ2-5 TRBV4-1 CASSQGHPETQYF
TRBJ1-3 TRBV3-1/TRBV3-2 CASRLGHSGNTIYF
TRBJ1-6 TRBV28 CASSLSPNRGPYSPLHF
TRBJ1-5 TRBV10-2 CASSGPSQSPGGNQPQHF
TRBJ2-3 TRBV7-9 CASTKNPPTIGGAGDTQYF
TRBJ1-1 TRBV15 CATSSDFTRVNTEAFF
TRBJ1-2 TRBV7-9 CASSPRTDTYGYTF
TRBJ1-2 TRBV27 CASSRSRANYGYTF
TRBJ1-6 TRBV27 CASSLGASYNSPLHF
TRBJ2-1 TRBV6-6 CASSGGTAGRDEQFF
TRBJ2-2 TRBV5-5 CASSFAGAGNGELFF
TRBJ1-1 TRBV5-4 CASSRVNTEAFF
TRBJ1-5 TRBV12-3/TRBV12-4 CASSPRGQPQHF
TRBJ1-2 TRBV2 CASSEDGNYGYTF
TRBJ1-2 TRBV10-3 CASAGGFAGYTF
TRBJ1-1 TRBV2 CASSAGIGTEAFF
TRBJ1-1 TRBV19 CASSTGTGGTEAFF
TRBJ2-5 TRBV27 CASRDIQETQYF
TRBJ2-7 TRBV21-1 CASSRVRDRDRGRYEQYF
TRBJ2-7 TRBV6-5 CASSYGGAKIEQYF
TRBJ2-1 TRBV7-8 CASSLSRYGRGQFF
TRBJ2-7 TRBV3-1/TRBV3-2 CASSPRTSGWGAGNEQYF
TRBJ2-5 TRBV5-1 CASRWTSGEETQYF
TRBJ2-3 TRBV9 CASSSWLGADTQYF
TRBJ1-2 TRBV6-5 CASSYSGRRSYGYTF
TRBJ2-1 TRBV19 CASSGRDRAYNEQFF
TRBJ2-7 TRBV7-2 CASSPTGVDYEQYF
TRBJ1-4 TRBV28 CASRVSNEKLFF
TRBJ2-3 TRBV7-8 CASSPRRAGADTDTQYF
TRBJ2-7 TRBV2 CASSSGRLDFYEQYF
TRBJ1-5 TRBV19 CASSPGTGGNQPQHF
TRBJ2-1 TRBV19 CASSIEVGLAPPSSEQFF
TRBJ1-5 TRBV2 CASSAEGQGSGQPQHF
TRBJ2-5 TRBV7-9 CASSPRGGEETQYF
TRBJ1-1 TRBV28 CASAGVSAFF
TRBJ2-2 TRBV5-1 CASSLTSGGAFTGELFF